A selection of T cell receptor beta chains follows, all from one sample in a study of OX40 agonist ivuxolimab in advanced cancers. Clones were read by immunoSEQ multiplex PCR, and TCRdb kept only the in-frame ones, dropping some. This table has about 130,000 clones, about 92% appearing once. Sequences were derived from CD4+ or CD8+ T cells sorted from blood, sampled in a trial of the OX40 agonist ivuxolimab. These receptors originate from an adult with an advanced solid tumor such as melanoma, head and neck, liver or kidney cancer. Each CDR3 is given without its conserved first and last residue.

v_call,cdr3_aa
TRBV7-8,ASSDGTDPWSSPLH
TRBV19,ASSIPGSLYGYT
TRBV5-1,ASSLYQGGTEAF
TRBV25-1,ANLHSGTEAF
TRBV19,ASNRAQGTSNYGYT
TRBV7-9,ASSREAGASYNEQF
TRBV28,ASSPRVNTEAF
TRBV2,ASSGTGRNQPQH
TRBV4-3,ASSQDITVDGYSPLH
TRBV4-3,ASSQTPSYEQY
TRBV7-2,ASRLARDYEQY
TRBV6-1,ASSGRLLRYEQY
TRBV6-6,ASSPSLREGYT
TRBV9,ASSATGGFGTIY
TRBV28,ASSYQGAKGYT
TRBV4-1,ASSQDPWGSNQPQH
TRBV28,ASSSTSPGTDTQY
TRBV5-4,ASSLQAEAF
TRBV12-5,ASGLALGRGFYEHSNQPQH
TRBV19,ASRPTGRSGNTIY
TRBV7-2,ASSLVVSPGKLF
TRBV28,ASSRPLEQY
TRBV28,ASSSREGTDTQY
TRBV6-5,ASSLGGYNEKLF
TRBV5-6,ASSLANWDRDRNTIY
TRBV20-1,SALSYEQY
TRBV4-1,ASSPGTGLAKNIQY
TRBV7-9,ASSYNLGTASGEQF
TRBV27,ASSLVRGPDQPQH
TRBV2,ASSDRLAGWEQY